The 5 T cell receptor beta chains in this list originate from one sample, sequenced in a study of long-term antiretroviral therapy in people with HIV. The run of the v3.0 immunoSEQ assay was at survey level. TCRdb keeps only in-frame clones here, not all; method: immunoSEQ multiplex PCR. In the table there are about 21,000 clones, less than 85% of which are singletons. The sample was unsorted PBMCs, taken around 1.7 years before starting antiretroviral therapy. The receptors derive from a middle-aged woman with HIV.

This clone was counted only a few times. The J gene is TRBJ1-6, the V gene TRBV13; the D gene is possibly TRBD1 (6 bases). The CDR3 is 13 amino acids. Trimming cost V 7 bases and J 6 bases, with 10 bases left between them. Looked up from germline, CDR1 is PRHDT and CDR2 is FYEKMQ (reference sequence). DNA for the CDR3: TGTGCCAGCACCCGGGGGCTTAATTCACCCCTCCACTTT. As protein: CASTRGLNSPLHF. Variable domain in full (rest from reference TRBV13 and TRBJ1-6): AAGVIQSPRHLIKEKRETATLKCYPIPRHDTVYWYQQGPGQDPQFLISFYEKMQSDKGSIPDRFSAQQFSDYHSELNMSSLELGDSALYFCASTRGLNSPLHFGNGTRLTVT.

V and J are TRBV13 and TRBJ1-6; 9 bases align to TRBD1. The V and J ends lost 5 bases and 4 bases, in that order; junction bases with no gene match: 9. This CDR3 is built from 17 residues. Germline V gene sequence: CDR1 PRHDT, CDR2 FYEKMQ (reference sequence). The CDR3 DNA is TGTGCCAGCAGCCCTATATCCGGGACAGGGTATAATTCACCCCTCCACTTT. This translates into CASSPISGTGYNSPLHF.

This clone was counted a single time. The V call is TRBV5-1, the J call TRBJ1-1, with a weak D call TRBD1 (6 bases). The CDR3 sequence is 15 residues long. Germline CDR1 SGHRS, CDR2 YFSETQ. V was shortened by 4 bases and J by 4 bases, with 17 bases between the two germline ends. The CDR3 nucleotides read TGCGCCAGCAGCGTGAACAGGGAAAGGGGCACTGAAGCTTTCTTT. Residues: CASSVNRERGTEAFF.

The chain has TRBV30 and TRBJ1-1; D is unclear. V shed 5 bases and J shed 4 bases, with 8 bases lying between them. In germline, CDR1 is GTSNPN, CDR2 SVGIG (reference sequence). The CDR3 is made up of 11 amino acids. The CDR3 DNA follows: TGTGCCTGGTGGACGCTCACTGAAGCTTTCTTT. Protein sequence: CAWWTLTEAFF.

The chain carries TRBV5-4 and TRBJ2-5; TRBD2 aligns across 8 bases. The ends lost 0 bases at V and 3 bases at J; junction bases unmatched: 4. Germline CDR1 SGHNT, CDR2 YYREEE (reference sequence). The CDR3 is 15 amino acids. This CDR3 reads CASSLVLRGEETQYF. CDR3 nucleotides: TGTGCCAGCAGCTTGGTTTTGCGGGGGGAAGAGACCCAGTACTTC.